Following are 7 T cell receptor beta chains from one sample sequenced in a study of blood T cell repertoires in COVID-19. Method: immunoSEQ multiplex PCR; TCRdb's copy keeps in-frame clones and lacks some. The table lists fewer than 250,000 clones, about 88% of them singletons. The specimen was peripheral blood. These receptors were collected from a young man with acute or convalescent COVID-19.

The V call is TRBV27, the J call TRBJ1-3, with D possibly TRBD1 on 6 matching bases. The CDR3 extends over 16 amino acids. Trimming took 5 bases from V and 0 from J, leaving 14 bases between them. From germline, CDR1 is MNHEY and CDR2 SMNVEV (reference sequence). CDR3 in amino acids: CASSPGQLFSGNTIYF. The CDR3, as DNA: TGTGCCAGCAGTCCCGGACAGCTTTTCTCTGGAAACACCATATATTTT.

The gene calls are TRBV14 and TRBJ1-1; D gene unclear. The CDR3 contains 13 residues. The germline V and J ends were trimmed by 1 base and 1 base, with 4 bases remaining between them. In germline, CDR1 is SGHDN, CDR2 FVKESK. Written as DNA, the CDR3 is TGTGCCAGCAGCCAAGGTAGGAACACTGAAGCTTTCTTT. Its translation is CASSQGRNTEAFF.

The V gene is TRBV28, the J gene TRBJ2-7; 7 bases are shared with TRBD2. The germline gives CDR1 MDHEN, CDR2 SYDVKM. J was trimmed by 4 bases and V by 7 bases; bases with no gene match: 13. CDR3 length: 15 residues. The CDR3 is CASTPSGGSGYEQYF. The CDR3 coding sequence is TGTGCCAGCACACCCTCCGGCGGGAGTGGATACGAGCAGTACTTC.

The chain employs TRBV28 and TRBJ2-7; possibly TRBD2 for D (7 bases). Trimming left V 7 bases short and J 2 bases short, with 15 bases between. The length of the CDR3 is 14 residues. The germline CDR1 and CDR2 sequences are MDHEN and SYDVKM. CDR3 nucleotide sequence: TGTGCCAGCATCCAAGGGGGGGGGCCCTACGAGCAGTACTTC. Its translation is CASIQGGGPYEQYF.

Worth noting for this clone: The same CDR3 also results from other DNA sequences found in this sample. V usage is TRBV3-1 (or the pseudogene TRBV3-2) and J usage is TRBJ2-7, with 7 nucleotides matching TRBD1. CDR3 length: 12 residues. Per the germline V gene, CDR1 is LGHDT and CDR2 is YNNKEL (reference sequence). J lost 4 bases, V lost 4 bases, and 1 base had no gene match. Written as DNA, the CDR3 is TGTGCCAGCAGCCGACAGGGTTACGAGCAGTACTTC. Protein sequence: CASSRQGYEQYF.

The V gene is TRBV27, the J gene TRBJ1-4; the D gene is possibly TRBD1 (6 bases). Germline values: CDR1 MNHEY, CDR2 SMNVEV (reference sequence). Trimming cost V 5 bases and J 7 bases, with 14 bases left between them. This CDR3 region has 14 residues. The CDR3 DNA reads TGTGCCAGCAGTGGTCGAGGGGGAAGTGAAAAACTGTTTTTT. Its translation: CASSGRGGSEKLFF.

V gene TRBV24-1 combines with J gene TRBJ2-7; D is perhaps TRBD1 (5 bases). The V end was cut by 0 bases, the J end by 6 bases, with 17 bases between. The CDR3 loop spans 16 amino acids. Germline lookup yields CDR1 KGHDR and CDR2 SFDVKD. This chain's CDR3 is CATSDLQGEGQGEQYF. The CDR3 nucleotides read TGTGCCACCAGTGATTTGCAAGGGGAAGGGCAGGGCGAGCAGTACTTC.